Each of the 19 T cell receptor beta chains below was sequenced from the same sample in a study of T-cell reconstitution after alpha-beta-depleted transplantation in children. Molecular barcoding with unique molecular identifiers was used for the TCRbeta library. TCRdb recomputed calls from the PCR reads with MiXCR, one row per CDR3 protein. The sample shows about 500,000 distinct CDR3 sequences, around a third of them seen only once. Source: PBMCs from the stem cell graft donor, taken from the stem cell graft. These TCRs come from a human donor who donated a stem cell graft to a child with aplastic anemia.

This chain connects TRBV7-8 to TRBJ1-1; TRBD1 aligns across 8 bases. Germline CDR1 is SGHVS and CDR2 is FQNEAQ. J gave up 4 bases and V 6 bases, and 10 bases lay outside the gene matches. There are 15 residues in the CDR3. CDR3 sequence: CASRPIQGARTEAFF. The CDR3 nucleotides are TGTGCCAGCAGGCCAATCCAGGGGGCGCGCACTGAAGCTTTCTTT.

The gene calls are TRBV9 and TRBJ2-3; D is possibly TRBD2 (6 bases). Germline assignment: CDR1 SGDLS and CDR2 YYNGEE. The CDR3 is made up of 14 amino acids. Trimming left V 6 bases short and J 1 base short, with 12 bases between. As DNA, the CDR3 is TGTGCCAGCACGGGAGTTGACGGCACAGATACGCAGTATTTT. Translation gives CASTGVDGTDTQYF.

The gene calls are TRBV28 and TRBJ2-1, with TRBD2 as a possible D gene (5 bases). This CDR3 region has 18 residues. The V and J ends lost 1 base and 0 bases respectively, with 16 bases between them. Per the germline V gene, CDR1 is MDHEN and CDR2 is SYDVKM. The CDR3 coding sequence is TGTGCCAGCAGTTTATCGGGATTATCTACTAGCTCCTACAATGAGCAGTTCTTC. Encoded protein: CASSLSGLSTSSYNEQFF.

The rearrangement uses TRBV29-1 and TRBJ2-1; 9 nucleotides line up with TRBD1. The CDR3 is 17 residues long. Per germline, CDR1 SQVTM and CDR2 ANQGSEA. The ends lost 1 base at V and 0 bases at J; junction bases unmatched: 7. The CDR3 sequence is CSVEGGTGQSSYNEQFF. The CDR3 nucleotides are TGCAGCGTTGAAGGAGGGACAGGGCAGAGCTCCTACAATGAGCAGTTCTTC.

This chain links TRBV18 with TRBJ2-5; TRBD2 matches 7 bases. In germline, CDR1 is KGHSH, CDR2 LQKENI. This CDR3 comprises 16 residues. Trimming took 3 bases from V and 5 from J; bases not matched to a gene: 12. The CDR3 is CASSPPFAGVWETQYF. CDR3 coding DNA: TGTGCCAGCTCACCCCCATTTGCGGGAGTTTGGGAGACCCAGTACTTC.

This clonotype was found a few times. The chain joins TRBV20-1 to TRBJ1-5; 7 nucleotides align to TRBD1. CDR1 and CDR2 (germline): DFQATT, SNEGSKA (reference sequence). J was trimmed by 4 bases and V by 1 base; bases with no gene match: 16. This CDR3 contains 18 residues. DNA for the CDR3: TGCAGTGCTAGAGCGTGGGACAGAAGCGAGGGGCCGAATCAGCCCCAGCATTTT. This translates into CSARAWDRSEGPNQPQHF.

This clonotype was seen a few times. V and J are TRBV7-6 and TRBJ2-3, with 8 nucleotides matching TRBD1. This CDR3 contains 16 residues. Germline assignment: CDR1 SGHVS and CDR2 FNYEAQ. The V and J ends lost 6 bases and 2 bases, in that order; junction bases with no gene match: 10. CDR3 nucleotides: TGTGCCAGCAGTTTGCCAGGGGGCTCACTCACAGATACGCAGTATTTT. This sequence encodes CASSLPGGSLTDTQYF.

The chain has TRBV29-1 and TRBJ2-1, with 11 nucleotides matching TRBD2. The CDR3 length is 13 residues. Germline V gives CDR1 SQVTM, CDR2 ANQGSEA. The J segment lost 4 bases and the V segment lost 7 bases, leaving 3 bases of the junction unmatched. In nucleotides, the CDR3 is TGCAGCGCCGGGACTAGCGGTTACAATGAGCAGTTCTTC. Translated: CSAGTSGYNEQFF.

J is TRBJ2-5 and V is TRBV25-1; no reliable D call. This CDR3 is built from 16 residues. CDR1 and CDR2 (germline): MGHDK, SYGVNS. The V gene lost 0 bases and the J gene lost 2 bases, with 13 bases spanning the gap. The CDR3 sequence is CASSEYSWGSQETQYF. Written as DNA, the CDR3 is TGTGCCAGCAGTGAATATTCCTGGGGATCACAAGAGACCCAGTACTTC.

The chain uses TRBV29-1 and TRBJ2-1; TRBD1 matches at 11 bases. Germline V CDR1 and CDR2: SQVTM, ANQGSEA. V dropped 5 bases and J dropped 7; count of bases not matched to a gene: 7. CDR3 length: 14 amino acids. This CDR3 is CSVLGQGAVNEQFF. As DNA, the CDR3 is TGCAGCGTTCTAGGACAGGGGGCTGTGAATGAGCAGTTCTTC.

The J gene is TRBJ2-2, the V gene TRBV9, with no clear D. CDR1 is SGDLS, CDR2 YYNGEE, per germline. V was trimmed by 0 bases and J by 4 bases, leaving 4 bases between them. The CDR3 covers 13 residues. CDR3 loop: CASSVEITGELFF. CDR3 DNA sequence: TGTGCCAGCAGCGTAGAGATCACCGGGGAGCTGTTTTTT.

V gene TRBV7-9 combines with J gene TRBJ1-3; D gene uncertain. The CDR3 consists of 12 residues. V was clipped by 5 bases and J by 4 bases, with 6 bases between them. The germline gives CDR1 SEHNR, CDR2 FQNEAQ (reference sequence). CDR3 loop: CASSEQGNTIYF. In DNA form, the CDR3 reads TGTGCCAGCAGCGAACAGGGAAACACCATATATTTT.

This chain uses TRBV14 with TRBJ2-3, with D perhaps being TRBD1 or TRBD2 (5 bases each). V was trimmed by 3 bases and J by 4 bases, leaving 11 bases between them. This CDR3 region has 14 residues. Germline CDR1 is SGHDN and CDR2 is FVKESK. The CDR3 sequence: CASSHLGTPDTQYF. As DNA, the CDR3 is TGTGCCAGCAGCCATCTCGGGACGCCAGATACGCAGTATTTT.

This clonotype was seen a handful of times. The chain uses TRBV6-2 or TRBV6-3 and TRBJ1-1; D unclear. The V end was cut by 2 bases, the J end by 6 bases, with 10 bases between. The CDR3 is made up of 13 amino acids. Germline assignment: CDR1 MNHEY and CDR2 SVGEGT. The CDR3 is CASSYRYRAEAFF. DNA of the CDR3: TGTGCCAGCAGTTACAGATACAGAGCTGAAGCTTTCTTT.

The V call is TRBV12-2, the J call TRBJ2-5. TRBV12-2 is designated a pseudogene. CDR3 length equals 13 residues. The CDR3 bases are TGTGCAAGTCGCTTAGGGCGAATGGAGACCCAGTACTTC. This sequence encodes CASRLGRMETQYF.

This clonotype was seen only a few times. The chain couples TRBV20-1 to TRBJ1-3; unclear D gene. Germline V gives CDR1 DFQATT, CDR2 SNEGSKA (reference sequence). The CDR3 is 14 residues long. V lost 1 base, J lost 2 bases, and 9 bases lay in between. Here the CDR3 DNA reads TGCAGTGCTAGAGTGGGCTCCCCTGGAAACACCATATATTTT. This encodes CSARVGSPGNTIYF.

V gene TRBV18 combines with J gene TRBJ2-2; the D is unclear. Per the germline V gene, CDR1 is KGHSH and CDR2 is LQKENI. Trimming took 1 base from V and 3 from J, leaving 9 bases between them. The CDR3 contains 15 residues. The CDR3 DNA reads TGTGCCAGCTCACCACAGGCAGGAGACACCGGGGAGCTGTTTTTT. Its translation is CASSPQAGDTGELFF.

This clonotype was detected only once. The CDR3 region has the DNA TGTGCCAGCAGCTCGGGGACAGGCCGAAAGGCCCAGTACTTC. Its protein is CASSSGTGRKAQYF. The chain links TRBV7-2 to TRBJ2-5; 8 bases match TRBD1. Trimming at V came to 4 bases and at J to 9 bases, leaving 10 bases not matched to a gene. CDR3 length: 14 residues. Germline values: CDR1 SGHTA, CDR2 FQGNSA. The variable domain in full, completed from reference TRBV7-2 and TRBJ2-5, reads GAGVSQSPSNKVTEKGKDVELRCDPISGHTALYWYRQSLGQGLEFLIYFQGNSAPDKSGLPSDRFSAERTGGSVSTLTIQRTQQEDSAVYLCASSSGTGRKAQYFGPGTRLLVL.

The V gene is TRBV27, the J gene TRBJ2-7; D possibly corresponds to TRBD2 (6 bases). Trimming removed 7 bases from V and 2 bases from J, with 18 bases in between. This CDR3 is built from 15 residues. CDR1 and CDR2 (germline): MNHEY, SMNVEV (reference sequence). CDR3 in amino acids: CASIGGQGLPYEQYF. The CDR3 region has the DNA TGTGCCAGCATCGGAGGGCAGGGCCTACCCTACGAGCAGTACTTC.